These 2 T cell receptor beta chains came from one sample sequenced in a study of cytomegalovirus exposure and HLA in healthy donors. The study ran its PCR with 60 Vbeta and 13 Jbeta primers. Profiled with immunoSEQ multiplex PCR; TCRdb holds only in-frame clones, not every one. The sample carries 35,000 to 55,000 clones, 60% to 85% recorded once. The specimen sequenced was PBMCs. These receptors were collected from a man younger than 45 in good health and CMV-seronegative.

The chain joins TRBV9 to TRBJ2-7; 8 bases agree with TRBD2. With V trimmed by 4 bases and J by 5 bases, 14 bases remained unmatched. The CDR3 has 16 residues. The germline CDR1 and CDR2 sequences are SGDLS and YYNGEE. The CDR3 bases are TGTGCCAGCAGCCCGGACCGGGGGGGCTTTATGAACGAGCAGTACTTC. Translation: CASSPDRGGFMNEQYF.

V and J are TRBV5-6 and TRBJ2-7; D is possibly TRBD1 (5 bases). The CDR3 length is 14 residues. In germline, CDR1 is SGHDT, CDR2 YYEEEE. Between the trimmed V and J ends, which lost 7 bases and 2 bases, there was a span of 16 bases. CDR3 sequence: CASSFRTNAYEQYF. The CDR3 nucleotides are TGTGCCAGCTCCTTCCGGACAAACGCCTACGAGCAGTACTTC.